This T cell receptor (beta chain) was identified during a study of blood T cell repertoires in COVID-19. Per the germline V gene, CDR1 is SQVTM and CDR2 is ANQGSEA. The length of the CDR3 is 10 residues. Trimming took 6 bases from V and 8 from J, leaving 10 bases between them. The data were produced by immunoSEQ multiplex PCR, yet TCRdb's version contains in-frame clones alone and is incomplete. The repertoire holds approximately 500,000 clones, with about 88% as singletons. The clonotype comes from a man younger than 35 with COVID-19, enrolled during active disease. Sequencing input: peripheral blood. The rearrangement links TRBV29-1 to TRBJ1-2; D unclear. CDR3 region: CSVAEDGYTF. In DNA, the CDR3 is TGCAGCGTCGCGGAGGACGGCTACACCTTC. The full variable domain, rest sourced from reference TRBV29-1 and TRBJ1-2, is SAVISQKPSRDICQRGTSLTIQCQVDSQVTMMFWYRQQPGQSLTLIATANQGSEATYESGFVIDKFPISRPNLTFSTLTVSNMSPEDSSIYLCSVAEDGYTFGSGTRLTVV.